Shown below are 27 T cell receptor beta chains from a single sample sequenced in a study of cytomegalovirus exposure and HLA in healthy donors. Vbeta (60) and Jbeta (13) primers were used in the PCR. Assay: immunoSEQ multiplex PCR; the TCRdb copy retains only in-frame clones and omits some. The sample records 170,000 or so clones, 77% being singletons. The source material was PBMCs. The origin of the receptors is a woman aged 60-75 years in good health and CMV-seropositive.

The chain is built from TRBV27 and TRBJ2-1, with TRBD2 matching over 16 bases. The CDR3 extends over 18 amino acids. V trimming: 0 bases; J trimming: 2 bases; junction bases outside the gene matches: 1. Per germline, CDR1 MNHEY and CDR2 SMNVEV (reference sequence). The CDR3 DNA is TGTGCCAGCAGTTTATCCGGGACTAGCGGGAGGGCCTACAATGAGCAGTTCTTC. It codes for CASSLSGTSGRAYNEQFF.

The rearrangement uses TRBV28 and TRBJ2-3; D gene unclear. The CDR3 has 11 residues. V dropped 7 bases and J dropped 7 bases, with 9 bases sitting between them. Germline CDR1 and CDR2: MDHEN and SYDVKM. The CDR3 DNA reads TGTGCCAGCACAGGTACTTATACGCAGTATTTT. Protein sequence: CASTGTYTQYF.

The rearrangement joins TRBV30 to TRBJ1-2; 9 bases are shared with TRBD1. The V and J ends lost 3 bases and 6 bases, in that order; junction bases with no gene match: 5. The length of the CDR3 is 13 residues. Germline V lookup: CDR1 GTSNPN, CDR2 SVGIG (reference sequence). The CDR3 region is CAWRLQGANGYTF. DNA for the CDR3: TGTGCCTGGAGGTTACAGGGGGCGAATGGCTACACCTTC. The full variable domain, rest sourced from reference TRBV30 and TRBJ1-2, is SQTIHQWPATLVQPVGSPLSLECTVEGTSNPNLYWYRQAAGRGLQLLFYSVGIGQISSEVPQNLSASRPQDRQFILSSKKLLLSDSGFYLCAWRLQGANGYTFGSGTRLTVV.

The V gene is TRBV6-1, the J gene TRBJ2-1, with TRBD2 matching 14 bases. The CDR3 extends over 16 amino acids. Germline CDR1 reads MNHNS; CDR2 reads SASEGT. V dropped 0 bases and J dropped 7; count of bases not matched to a gene: 2. The DNA of the CDR3 is TGTGCCAGCAGTGAAGCAAGGACTAGCGGGAGGAATGAGCAGTTCTTC. It encodes CASSEARTSGRNEQFF.

The J gene is TRBJ2-4, the V gene TRBV28, with D possibly TRBD2 on 5 matching bases. The germline V gene encodes CDR1 MDHEN and CDR2 SYDVKM. The CDR3 consists of 11 residues. V lost 7 bases and J 12 bases, leaving 13 bases between the germline ends. CDR3 nucleotide sequence: TGTGCCAGCAATGAGGGTGTGACTCAGTACTTC. Its translation is CASNEGVTQYF.

This chain connects TRBV7-9 to TRBJ2-2; the match to TRBD2 covers 11 bases. CDR1 is SEHNR, CDR2 FQNEAQ, per germline (reference sequence). V dropped 2 bases and J dropped 2; count of bases not matched to a gene: 4. This CDR3 region has 17 residues. This CDR3 is CASSLSSGGTNTGELFF. In nucleotides, the CDR3 is TGTGCCAGCAGCTTATCTAGCGGGGGGACCAACACCGGGGAGCTGTTTTTT.

The chain combines TRBV28 with TRBJ2-7; 9 positions agree with TRBD2. The CDR3 is 13 residues long. Unmatched junction bases numbered 6, after V lost 7 bases and J lost 5 bases. Per the germline V gene, CDR1 is MDHEN and CDR2 is SYDVKM. The CDR3 nucleotides are TGTGCCAGCAAGGCGGGAGGGGACCACGAGCAGTACTTC. Protein sequence: CASKAGGDHEQYF.

Here the CDR3 reads CASSLSGQGAYEQYF. CDR3 in DNA: TGTGCCAGCAGCTTATCGGGACAGGGAGCCTACGAGCAGTACTTC. This rearrangement joins TRBV7-8 to TRBJ2-5, with TRBD1 matching over 9 bases. The DNA end favors TRBJ2-7, so the J call may be wrong. The V gene's germline CDR1 is SGHVS and CDR2 FQNEAQ. There are 15 residues in the CDR3.

This clone was recorded only once. This sequence joins TRBV19 and TRBJ2-3, with D perhaps TRBD1 (5 bases). The CDR3 has 13 amino acids. With 5 bases removed from V and 4 bases from J, the gap between germline ends came to 10 bases. Germline lookup yields CDR1 LNHDA and CDR2 SQIVND (reference sequence). Written as DNA, the CDR3 is TGTGCCAGTAGTTTGGCAGGGTCAGATACGCAGTATTTT. Its protein is CASSLAGSDTQYF.

The chain links TRBV7-2 to TRBJ2-4, with D hard to call. The germline CDR1 and CDR2 sequences are SGHTA and FQGNSA. The CDR3 extends over 14 amino acids. Trimming took off 7 bases at V and 0 bases at J, with 10 bases between the two ends. CDR3 sequence: CASTSGLAKNIQYF. CDR3 sequence (DNA): TGTGCCAGCACCTCGGGTTTAGCCAAAAACATTCAGTACTTC.

A few counts support this clone. The chain combines TRBV9 with TRBJ2-4; tentatively, D is TRBD1 (5 bases). CDR1 and CDR2 from the germline V gene are SGDLS and YYNGEE. This CDR3 has 17 amino acids. The V end lost 0 bases, the J end lost 2 bases, and 15 bases lay between the germline ends. The CDR3, as DNA: TGTGCCAGCAGCGTAGATGCGATCAGGGTGTCCAAAAACATTCAGTACTTC. It encodes CASSVDAIRVSKNIQYF.

The V gene is TRBV19, the J gene TRBJ1-3; 7 nucleotides line up with TRBD1. CDR3 length: 16 amino acids. With V trimmed by 6 bases and J by 4 bases, 12 bases remained unmatched. Looked up from germline, CDR1 is LNHDA and CDR2 is SQIVND (reference sequence). CDR3 region: CASRTPTGLEGNTIYF. DNA of the CDR3: TGTGCCAGTAGGACGCCGACAGGGCTCGAAGGAAACACCATATATTTT.

The chain links TRBV11-1 to TRBJ2-7; TRBD1 might be the D (6 bases). This CDR3 comprises 14 residues. From germline, CDR1 is SGHAT and CDR2 FQDESV (reference sequence). Trimming pared 1 base from V and 4 bases from J, leaving 11 bases between. This CDR3 is CASSLEDSSYEQYF. CDR3 nucleotide sequence: TGTGCCAGCAGCTTAGAGGACAGTAGTTACGAGCAGTACTTC.

This chain joins TRBV4-1 and TRBJ2-2; 8 nucleotides match TRBD2. The CDR3 is made up of 15 amino acids. V trimming: 9 bases; J trimming: 5 bases; junction bases outside the gene matches: 11. Germline loops: CDR1 MGHRA, CDR2 YSYEKL. The CDR3 sequence is CASRGIAGRTGELFF. The CDR3 DNA follows: TGCGCCAGTAGGGGAATAGCGGGACGAACCGGGGAGCTGTTTTTT.

The genes are TRBV30 and TRBJ2-5; TRBD1 might be the D (6 bases). The DNA end favors TRBJ2-7, so the J call may be wrong. The CDR3 contains 14 residues. The germline CDR1 and CDR2 sequences are GTSNPN and SVGIG (reference sequence). CDR3 protein: CAWSVYIRGYEQYF. The CDR3 nucleotides read TGTGCCTGGAGTGTCTATATCAGGGGTTACGAGCAGTACTTC.

The rearrangement links TRBV7-3 to TRBJ2-5; no clear D. Trimming removed 1 base at V and 1 base at J, with 4 bases between. Per germline, CDR1 SGHTA and CDR2 FQGTGA. This CDR3 has 13 amino acids. The CDR3 bases are TGTGCCAGCAGCTTAAACAGCCAAGAGACCCAGTACTTC. This translates into CASSLNSQETQYF. The whole variable domain, filled in from reference TRBV7-3 and TRBJ2-5, reads GAGVSQTPSNKVTEKGKYVELRCDPISGHTALYWYRQSLGQGPEFLIYFQGTGAADDSGLPNDRFFAVRPEGSVSTLKIQRTERGDSAVYLCASSLNSQETQYFGPGTRLLVL.

This chain connects TRBV7-9 to TRBJ1-5; D is uncertain. The CDR3 runs 14 residues. V lost 5 bases and J lost 1, with 9 bases in between. CDR1 is SEHNR and CDR2 is FQNEAQ in the germline V gene (reference sequence). CDR3 in amino acids: CASSPSGSNQPQHF. The CDR3 DNA reads TGTGCCAGCAGCCCTTCCGGGAGCAATCAGCCCCAGCATTTT.

J is TRBJ1-4 and V is TRBV6-1; D not certain. Trimming took 10 bases from V and 8 from J, leaving 20 bases between them. The CDR3 length is 14 residues. In germline, CDR1 is MNHNS, CDR2 SASEGT. The CDR3 reads CATSRLALNEKLFF. The CDR3 nucleotides read TGTGCCACCAGCAGGTTGGCTCTCAACGAAAAACTGTTTTTT.

The chain couples TRBV6-4 to TRBJ1-2, with 7 bases aligning to TRBD1. In germline, CDR1 is MRHNA, CDR2 SNTAGT. The CDR3 length is 15 residues. J lost 1 base, V lost 6 bases, and 8 bases had no gene match. The CDR3 is CASSETGSVNYGYTF. For the CDR3, the DNA is TGTGCCAGCAGCGAGACAGGGTCGGTTAACTATGGCTACACCTTC.

The chain couples TRBV27 to TRBJ2-3; D is perhaps TRBD1 (6 bases). The CDR3 length is 12 residues. Trimming shortened V by 5 bases and J by 10 bases, and 13 bases separated the two germline ends. The germline gives CDR1 MNHEY, CDR2 SMNVEV (reference sequence). The CDR3: CASSLQGGAQYF. The CDR3 DNA follows: TGTGCCAGCAGTCTACAGGGCGGAGCGCAGTATTTT.

The chain employs TRBV5-1 and TRBJ2-5; no definite D call. The CDR3 loop spans 11 amino acids. Germline assignment: CDR1 SGHRS and CDR2 YFSETQ. V was shortened by 3 bases and J by 4 bases, with 4 bases between the two germline ends. The CDR3, as DNA: TGCGCCAGCAGCTCCAGAGAGACCCAGTACTTC. It is translated as CASSSRETQYF.

J is TRBJ2-4 and V is TRBV6-1; 8 bases agree with TRBD2. CDR1 is MNHNS, CDR2 SASEGT, per germline. This CDR3 is built from 11 residues. The V and J ends lost 5 bases and 12 bases, in that order; junction bases with no gene match: 3. CDR3 amino acids: CASSPREGQYF. CDR3 DNA sequence: TGTGCCAGCAGTCCCCGGGAGGGTCAGTACTTC.

The chain recombines TRBV4-1 with TRBJ2-3; 7 bases are shared with TRBD1. Per the germline V gene, CDR1 is MGHRA and CDR2 is YSYEKL. Germline trimming cut 4 bases from V and 6 bases from J; bases unmatched to any gene: 16. This CDR3 region has 17 residues. The CDR3: CASSRGRTGIRMDTQYF. The CDR3 nucleotides are TGCGCCAGCAGCCGCGGTCGGACAGGAATTCGCATGGATACGCAGTATTTT.

Regarding this clone: Different DNA sequences within this sample yield the same CDR3. The chain carries TRBV9 and TRBJ1-1; D gene ambiguous. This CDR3 contains 15 residues. Deletions cut 0 bases from V and 0 bases from J, with 9 bases between. CDR1 SGDLS and CDR2 YYNGEE come from the germline V gene. The DNA for the CDR3 is TGTGCCAGCAGCGTAGATGTGACAATGAACACTGAAGCTTTCTTT. The encoded protein is CASSVDVTMNTEAFF.

The CDR3 DNA sequence: TGTGCCAGCAGTTTCTTCAGCTCCTACGAGCAGTACTTC. Amino acid sequence: CASSFFSSYEQYF. The chain couples TRBV6-5 to TRBJ2-7; unclear D gene. Trimming took 4 bases from V and 0 from J, leaving 7 bases between them. This CDR3 is built from 13 residues. CDR1 MNHEY and CDR2 SVGAGI come from the germline V gene.

J is TRBJ2-2 and V is TRBV19; 8 nucleotides align to TRBD2. Germline V gene data show CDR1 as LNHDA and CDR2 as SQIVND (reference sequence). This CDR3 comprises 17 residues. V lost 2 bases and J lost 6; bases outside the gene matches: 11. CDR3 sequence: CASSIMGLEWGAGELFF. The CDR3 DNA sequence: TGTGCCAGTAGTATAATGGGACTAGAGTGGGGCGCCGGGGAGCTGTTTTTT.

The chain carries TRBV10-3 and TRBJ2-1; 9 nucleotides line up with TRBD2. CDR3 length equals 17 residues. Germline-derived CDR1 and CDR2 are ENHRY and SYGVKD. Trimming took 4 bases from V and 0 from J; bases not matched to a gene: 7. The CDR3 here is CAISAGSGRHSYNEQFF. In nucleotides, the CDR3 is TGTGCCATCAGTGCTGGGAGCGGGAGGCACTCCTACAATGAGCAGTTCTTC.